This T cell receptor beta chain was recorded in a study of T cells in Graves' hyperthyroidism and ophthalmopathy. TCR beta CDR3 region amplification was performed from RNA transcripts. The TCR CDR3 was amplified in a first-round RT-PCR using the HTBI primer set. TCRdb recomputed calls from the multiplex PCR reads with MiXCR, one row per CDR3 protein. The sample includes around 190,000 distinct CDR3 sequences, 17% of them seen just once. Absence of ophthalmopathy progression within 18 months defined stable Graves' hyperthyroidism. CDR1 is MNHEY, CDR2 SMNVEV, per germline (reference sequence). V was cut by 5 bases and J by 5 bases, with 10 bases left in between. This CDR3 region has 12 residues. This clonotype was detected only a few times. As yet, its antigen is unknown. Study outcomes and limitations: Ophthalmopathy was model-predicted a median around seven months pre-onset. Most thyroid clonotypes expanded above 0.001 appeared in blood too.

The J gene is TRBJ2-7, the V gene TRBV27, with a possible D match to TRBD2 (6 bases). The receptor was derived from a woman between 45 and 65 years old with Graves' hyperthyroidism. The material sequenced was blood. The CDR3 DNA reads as TGTGCCAGCAGTACGGGAGTCCACGAGCAGTACTTC. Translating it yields CASSTGVHEQYF.